This T cell receptor (beta chain) was sequenced in a study of CD8 T cells in Susac syndrome. The study, taken as a whole, reports: The CD4+ T cell repertoires, which came from Susac syndrome patients, showed no sign of clonal expansion.

The authors carried out high-throughput sequencing of TCR beta. They applied it to CD8+ and CD4+ T cells obtained from blood. Of note for this clonotype: The antigen is unknown.

cDNA came from roughly 0.53 to 1 ug RNA primed by random hexamers. MiXCR was run by TCRdb on the immunoSEQ multiplex PCR reads, yielding one entry per CDR3 protein. This table holds 95,000 to 150,000 distinct CDR3 sequences, over 90% found once. Sequenced sample: CD4+ T cells from PBMCs. This receptor was obtained from a human donor with Susac syndrome.

The CDR3 is CASSSGGGLLNEQFF. CDR3 bases: TGTGCCAGCAGCTCCGGAGGGGGACTACTTAATGAGCAGTTCTTC. The V and J genes are TRBV12-3 or TRBV12-4 and TRBJ2-1, with D perhaps TRBD2 (7 bases). V shed 6 bases and J shed 7 bases, with 19 bases lying between them. The length of the CDR3 is 15 residues.